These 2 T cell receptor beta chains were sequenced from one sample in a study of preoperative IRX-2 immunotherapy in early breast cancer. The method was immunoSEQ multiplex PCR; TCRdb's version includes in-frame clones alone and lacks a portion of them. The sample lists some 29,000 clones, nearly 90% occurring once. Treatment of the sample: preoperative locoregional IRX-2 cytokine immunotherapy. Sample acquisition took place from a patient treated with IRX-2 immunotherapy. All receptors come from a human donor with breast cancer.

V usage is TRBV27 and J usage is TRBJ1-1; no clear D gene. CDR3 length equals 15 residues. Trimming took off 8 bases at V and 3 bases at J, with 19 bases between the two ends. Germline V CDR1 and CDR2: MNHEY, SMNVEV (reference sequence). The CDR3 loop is CASARGGRLDTEAFF. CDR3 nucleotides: TGTGCCAGCGCGCGGGGAGGGCGCTTGGACACTGAAGCTTTCTTT.

Here the CDR3 reads CASTPQGASYEQYF. The DNA of the CDR3 is TGTGCCAGTACCCCACAGGGTGCCTCCTACGAGCAGTACTTC. The J gene is TRBJ2-7, the V gene TRBV19, with a tentative D call TRBD1 (6 bases). The CDR3 extends over 14 amino acids. Trimming took off 7 bases at V and 0 bases at J, with 13 bases between the two ends. Germline CDR1 LNHDA, CDR2 SQIVND (reference sequence).